This is a list of T cell receptor beta chains from one sample in a study of T cells in localized non-small cell lung cancer. Profiling relied on immunoSEQ multiplex PCR, and the TCRdb table lists in-frame clones only, not all of them. The sample records about 52,000 clones, around 86% being singletons. Specimen: PBMCs, collected before any cancer treatment. The receptors were sampled from a female donor with stage II lung adenocarcinoma. The CDR3 runs from the conserved cysteine through the conserved F or W. Fields, in order: CDR3 DNA, CDR3 protein, clone size, D gene, J gene, V gene. D genes are given only for firm matches. Where a row states a size, it is once, few, many or the class of an expanded clone; other rows omit it.

cdr3_nt: TGTGCCAGTAGGACAAAAAATCAGCCCCAGCATTTT
cdr3_aa: CASRTKNQPQHF
clone_size: .
d_call: .
j_call: TRBJ1-5
v_call: TRBV19

cdr3_nt: TGTGCCAGCAGCGGCGACAGGGCCCACGAGCAGTACTTC
cdr3_aa: CASSGDRAHEQYF
clone_size: .
d_call: TRBD1
j_call: TRBJ2-7
v_call: TRBV9

cdr3_nt: TGTGCCAGCAGCCCGAGACTAGCCAGCACAGATACGCAGTATTTT
cdr3_aa: CASSPRLASTDTQYF
clone_size: .
d_call: TRBD2
j_call: TRBJ2-3
v_call: TRBV7-8

cdr3_nt: TGTGCCAGCACCCGGACAGCTTATAGCAATCAGCCCCAGCATTTT
cdr3_aa: CASTRTAYSNQPQHF
clone_size: .
d_call: .
j_call: TRBJ1-5
v_call: TRBV6-4

cdr3_nt: TGTGCCAGCACCAAGTCTTTCTCTGGGGCCAACGTCCTGACTTTC
cdr3_aa: CASTKSFSGANVLTF
clone_size: .
d_call: .
j_call: TRBJ2-6
v_call: TRBV6-5

cdr3_nt: TGTGCCAGCTCCCGCAAGGGGGGGACTGAAGCTTTCTTT
cdr3_aa: CASSRKGGTEAFF
clone_size: .
d_call: .
j_call: TRBJ1-1
v_call: TRBV18

cdr3_nt: .
cdr3_aa: CASSQSPQGFEQYFGAQGFEQYF
clone_size: .
d_call: .
j_call: TRBJ2-7
v_call: TRBV14

cdr3_nt: TGTGCCAGCTCAGGGATTAATGTACCTAATGAAAAACTGTTTTTT
cdr3_aa: CASSGINVPNEKLFF
clone_size: .
d_call: .
j_call: TRBJ1-4
v_call: TRBV2

cdr3_nt: TGCGCCAGCAGCCAAACTGAGGGGGGAGGGACTGAAGCTTTCTTT
cdr3_aa: CASSQTEGGGTEAFF
clone_size: .
d_call: .
j_call: TRBJ1-1
v_call: TRBV4-1

cdr3_nt: TGTGCCACCCGAGTTTCGGGCAATCAGCCCCAGCATTTT
cdr3_aa: CATRVSGNQPQHF
clone_size: .
d_call: .
j_call: TRBJ1-5
v_call: TRBV6-1

cdr3_nt: TGCGCCAGCAAGCGGGACCCGAACACTGAAGCTTTCTTT
cdr3_aa: CASKRDPNTEAFF
clone_size: .
d_call: .
j_call: TRBJ1-1
v_call: TRBV5-1

cdr3_nt: TGTGCCAGCAGCCTGGACAGCCACAATGAGCAGTTCTTC
cdr3_aa: CASSLDSHNEQFF
clone_size: .
d_call: .
j_call: TRBJ2-1
v_call: TRBV4-2

cdr3_nt: TGTGCCGGGGGGGGCAGTAACTCCTATAATTCACCCCTCCACTTT
cdr3_aa: CAGGGSNSYNSPLHF
clone_size: .
d_call: .
j_call: TRBJ1-6
v_call: TRBV2

cdr3_nt: TGTGCCAGTAGTATAAGCGTGGCCCGCCCAGATACGCAGTATTTT
cdr3_aa: CASSISVARPDTQYF
clone_size: .
d_call: .
j_call: TRBJ2-3
v_call: TRBV19

cdr3_nt: TGTGCCAGCAATCGGGACAGGGGAATTATTGTGTCCTACGAGCAGTACTTC
cdr3_aa: CASNRDRGIIVSYEQYF
clone_size: once
d_call: TRBD1
j_call: TRBJ2-7
v_call: TRBV2

cdr3_nt: TGCGCCAGCAGTCTGGACAGGGTGGACAATGAGCAGTTCTTC
cdr3_aa: CASSLDRVDNEQFF
clone_size: .
d_call: TRBD1
j_call: TRBJ2-1
v_call: TRBV5-1

cdr3_nt: TGTGCCATCAGTTCCGGGACCAGGCAGTTCTTC
cdr3_aa: CAISSGTRQFF
clone_size: .
d_call: .
j_call: TRBJ2-1
v_call: TRBV10-3

cdr3_nt: TGCGCCAGCAGTGAGGACAGGAACGGTTACGAGCAGTACTTC
cdr3_aa: CASSEDRNGYEQYF
clone_size: few
d_call: .
j_call: TRBJ2-7
v_call: TRBV10-1

cdr3_nt: TGTGCCAGTAGAGCTACCAGGGAGGGGGACTATGGCTACACCTTC
cdr3_aa: CASRATREGDYGYTF
clone_size: .
d_call: .
j_call: TRBJ1-2
v_call: TRBV19

cdr3_nt: TGTGCCAGCAGCTTAAGAGTGAACACCGGGGAGCTGTTTTTT
cdr3_aa: CASSLRVNTGELFF
clone_size: .
d_call: .
j_call: TRBJ2-2
v_call: TRBV5-6

cdr3_nt: TGTGCCTGGGGGACAGGGGGCTTGACTGAGCAGTTCTTC
cdr3_aa: CAWGTGGLTEQFF
clone_size: .
d_call: TRBD1
j_call: TRBJ2-1
v_call: TRBV30

cdr3_nt: TGTGCCAGCAGTCCGACGCGGGGACAGGGAGCCTACGAGCAGTACTTC
cdr3_aa: CASSPTRGQGAYEQYF
clone_size: .
d_call: TRBD1
j_call: TRBJ2-7
v_call: TRBV7-9

cdr3_nt: TGTGCCAGCAGCTTGTGGGCCAAATGGGGCACTGAAGCTTTCTTT
cdr3_aa: CASSLWAKWGTEAFF
clone_size: .
d_call: .
j_call: TRBJ1-1
v_call: TRBV5-6

cdr3_nt: TGCAGCGTTGGGAGGGGCAGCTCTGGGGCCAACGTCCTGACTTTC
cdr3_aa: CSVGRGSSGANVLTF
clone_size: .
d_call: .
j_call: TRBJ2-6
v_call: TRBV29-1

cdr3_nt: TGTGCCAGCAGTACGACCGGGACAGGGGCTGAAAAACTGTTTTTT
cdr3_aa: CASSTTGTGAEKLFF
clone_size: .
d_call: TRBD1
j_call: TRBJ1-4
v_call: TRBV25-1

cdr3_nt: TGCACCAGCAGCCCCAACAGAGTATATGGCTACACCTTC
cdr3_aa: CTSSPNRVYGYTF
clone_size: .
d_call: .
j_call: TRBJ1-2
v_call: TRBV1

cdr3_nt: TGTGCCAGCAGCGCAAACCCAGGGGTTAACTATGGCTACACCTTC
cdr3_aa: CASSANPGVNYGYTF
clone_size: .
d_call: .
j_call: TRBJ1-2
v_call: TRBV9

cdr3_nt: TGTGCCAGCTATGGTGTAGGGTGGGAAAACACTGAAGCTTTCTTT
cdr3_aa: CASYGVGWENTEAFF
clone_size: .
d_call: .
j_call: TRBJ1-1
v_call: TRBV27

cdr3_nt: TGTGCCAGCAGTTTATCTCCCCAGAGCTCCTACGAGCAGTACTTC
cdr3_aa: CASSLSPQSSYEQYF
clone_size: .
d_call: .
j_call: TRBJ2-7
v_call: TRBV6-1

cdr3_nt: TGTGCCAGTTTTACAGGGAAGGGAGCTTTCTTT
cdr3_aa: CASFTGKGAFF
clone_size: .
d_call: .
j_call: TRBJ1-1
v_call: TRBV27

cdr3_nt: TGTGCCAGTAGTATAAAACGGGGAGAGGACAGTCTTCCGAAGGACTATGGCTACACCTTC
cdr3_aa: CASSIKRGEDSLPKDYGYTF
clone_size: once
d_call: .
j_call: TRBJ1-2
v_call: TRBV19

cdr3_nt: TGCAGCGTGACCGGACAGATCTCTGGGGCCAACGTCCTGACTTTC
cdr3_aa: CSVTGQISGANVLTF
clone_size: .
d_call: .
j_call: TRBJ2-6
v_call: TRBV29-1

cdr3_nt: TGTGCCAGCAGTTACTCAGAAGGGAACACTGAAGCTTTCTTT
cdr3_aa: CASSYSEGNTEAFF
clone_size: .
d_call: .
j_call: TRBJ1-1
v_call: TRBV6-6

cdr3_nt: TGTGCCAGCAGTATGGACCGCCAAGAGACCCAGTACTTC
cdr3_aa: CASSMDRQETQYF
clone_size: .
d_call: .
j_call: TRBJ2-5
v_call: TRBV5-4

cdr3_nt: TGCGCCAGCAGCTTCTCTCTTGGGGGCGCAGAAGAGACCCAGTACTTC
cdr3_aa: CASSFSLGGAEETQYF
clone_size: .
d_call: .
j_call: TRBJ2-5
v_call: TRBV5-1

cdr3_nt: TGTGCCAGCAGTGATGGGGCCCCCAATGAGCAGTTCTTC
cdr3_aa: CASSDGAPNEQFF
clone_size: .
d_call: .
j_call: TRBJ2-1
v_call: TRBV6-4

cdr3_nt: TGTGCCAGCAGTGATCGAGGCGGAAACATTCAGTACTTC
cdr3_aa: CASSDRGGNIQYF
clone_size: .
d_call: .
j_call: TRBJ2-4
v_call: TRBV2

cdr3_nt: TGCGCCAGCAGCCAAGAATGGGCCGTGAAAGGTTCACCCCTCCACTTT
cdr3_aa: CASSQEWAVKGSPLHF
clone_size: .
d_call: .
j_call: TRBJ1-6
v_call: TRBV4-1

cdr3_nt: TGTGCCAGCAGCTCCACCGGGTCCCAAAGGACCCAGTACTTC
cdr3_aa: CASSSTGSQRTQYF
clone_size: .
d_call: .
j_call: TRBJ2-5
v_call: TRBV9

cdr3_nt: TGTGCCAGCAGCTTAAGTACAGGGGGCGGGGAGCTGTTTTTT
cdr3_aa: CASSLSTGGGELFF
clone_size: .
d_call: TRBD1
j_call: TRBJ2-2
v_call: TRBV11-3

cdr3_nt: TGTGCCAGCAGCGTATACGGGACCCAAGAGACCCAGTACTTC
cdr3_aa: CASSVYGTQETQYF
clone_size: .
d_call: .
j_call: TRBJ2-5
v_call: TRBV9

cdr3_nt: TGCGCCAGCAGCGATGGCCCTGGCTACACCTTC
cdr3_aa: CASSDGPGYTF
clone_size: .
d_call: .
j_call: TRBJ1-2
v_call: TRBV10-1

cdr3_nt: TGTGCCAGTAGTATTACGGGTATGAACACTGAAGCTTTCTTT
cdr3_aa: CASSITGMNTEAFF
clone_size: .
d_call: .
j_call: TRBJ1-1
v_call: TRBV19

cdr3_nt: TGTGCCAGCACGGGTGGGACAGGGGGATATGGCTACACCTTC
cdr3_aa: CASTGGTGGYGYTF
clone_size: .
d_call: TRBD1
j_call: TRBJ1-2
v_call: TRBV7-9

cdr3_nt: TGTGCCAGCAGCCCTTGGAGCCCTCGGGCGTCACAAGAGACCCAGTACTTC
cdr3_aa: CASSPWSPRASQETQYF
clone_size: .
d_call: .
j_call: TRBJ2-5
v_call: TRBV7-9

cdr3_nt: TGTGCCAGCAGCTTAGGGCACTACAATGAGCAGTTCTTC
cdr3_aa: CASSLGHYNEQFF
clone_size: medium-sized
d_call: .
j_call: TRBJ2-1
v_call: TRBV7-6

cdr3_nt: TGTGCCAGCAGTTTTGATAGCAATCAGCCCCAGCATTTT
cdr3_aa: CASSFDSNQPQHF
clone_size: .
d_call: .
j_call: TRBJ1-5
v_call: TRBV6-6

cdr3_nt: TGTGCCAGCAGCTACCAAAAGTCCCACGAGCAGTACTTC
cdr3_aa: CASSYQKSHEQYF
clone_size: once
d_call: .
j_call: TRBJ2-7
v_call: TRBV2

cdr3_nt: TGTGCCAGCTCACCACCGTTCCAAGAGACCCAGTACTTC
cdr3_aa: CASSPPFQETQYF
clone_size: .
d_call: .
j_call: TRBJ2-5
v_call: TRBV18

cdr3_nt: TGTGCCAGCTCACCCGGGACAGGGGATCGGGGCTACACCTTC
cdr3_aa: CASSPGTGDRGYTF
clone_size: few
d_call: TRBD1
j_call: TRBJ1-2
v_call: TRBV18

cdr3_nt: TGCGCCAGCGGCGAGGGGACAGGGATGGCGTCCTATAATTCACCCCTCCACTTT
cdr3_aa: CASGEGTGMASYNSPLHF
clone_size: .
d_call: TRBD1
j_call: TRBJ1-6
v_call: TRBV5-1

cdr3_nt: TGTGCCAGTGGGACAGACACCGGGGAGCTGTTTTTT
cdr3_aa: CASGTDTGELFF
clone_size: once
d_call: TRBD1
j_call: TRBJ2-2
v_call: TRBV2

cdr3_nt: TGTGCCAGCAGCTTGGCGTATAGCAATCAGCCCCAGCATTTT
cdr3_aa: CASSLAYSNQPQHF
clone_size: few
d_call: .
j_call: TRBJ1-5
v_call: TRBV5-4

cdr3_nt: TGTGCCAGTAGTCACGACACCGGGGAGCTGTTTTTT
cdr3_aa: CASSHDTGELFF
clone_size: .
d_call: .
j_call: TRBJ2-2
v_call: TRBV19

cdr3_nt: TGCGCCAGCAGCATTGGCGGCGGGGTTAGCACAGATACGCAGTATTTT
cdr3_aa: CASSIGGGVSTDTQYF
clone_size: .
d_call: .
j_call: TRBJ2-3
v_call: TRBV5-1

cdr3_nt: TGTGCCAGCAGCCAGGATCCAGGGTTTGGAACTGAAGCTTTCTTT
cdr3_aa: CASSQDPGFGTEAFF
clone_size: .
d_call: .
j_call: TRBJ1-1
v_call: TRBV6-5

cdr3_nt: TGTGCCAGCAGCTTAGAGCGGGGGGGCGGAGAGCAGTACTTC
cdr3_aa: CASSLERGGGEQYF
clone_size: .
d_call: TRBD2
j_call: TRBJ2-7
v_call: TRBV7-9

cdr3_nt: TGTGCCAGCAGCTTGATACAGGGGATTCGGTCCTACGAGCAGTACTTC
cdr3_aa: CASSLIQGIRSYEQYF
clone_size: .
d_call: TRBD1
j_call: TRBJ2-7
v_call: TRBV7-9

cdr3_nt: TGTGCCTGGAGTTCTGGCGGGGGGGCAGCAGATACGCAGTATTTT
cdr3_aa: CAWSSGGGAADTQYF
clone_size: .
d_call: TRBD2
j_call: TRBJ2-3
v_call: TRBV30

cdr3_nt: TGTGCCAGTAGGGAAGAGGGGCGCGGGACAGATACGCAGTATTTT
cdr3_aa: CASREEGRGTDTQYF
clone_size: .
d_call: .
j_call: TRBJ2-3
v_call: TRBV19